This is a list of T cell receptor beta chains from one sample in a study of early T cells in non-severe SARS-CoV-2 infection. MiXCR, run by TCRdb on the 5' RACE reads, gives a single entry per CDR3 protein. This table has tens of thousands of distinct CDR3 sequences, 10% to 15% appearing once. Sequenced sample: whole blood. These receptors were obtained from an adult who was a healthcare worker with PCR-confirmed SARS-CoV-2 infection or an uninfected control (not recorded which). Each CDR3 is given with its conserved first and last residue. Each record gives: D gene, V gene, J gene, clone size, CDR3 protein, CDR3 DNA. The D gene is left open where the match is weak. Expanded clones get a size class; other rows say once, few or many, or leave the size out.

D gene: .; V gene: TRBV18; J gene: TRBJ2-5; clone size: many; CDR3 protein: CASSPGYQETQYF; CDR3 DNA: TGTGCCAGCTCACCAGGGTACCAAGAGACCCAGTACTTC
D gene: .; V gene: TRBV18; J gene: TRBJ2-5; clone size: many; CDR3 protein: CASSPTRLETQYF; CDR3 DNA: TGTGCCAGCTCACCAACACGCCTTGAGACCCAGTACTTC
D gene: TRBD1; V gene: TRBV19; J gene: TRBJ2-1; clone size: few; CDR3 protein: CASKAGQAYNEQFF; CDR3 DNA: TGTGCCAGTAAGGCGGGACAGGCCTACAATGAGCAGTTCTTC
D gene: .; V gene: TRBV3-1; J gene: TRBJ2-3; clone size: many; CDR3 protein: CASSRTRYTDTQYF; CDR3 DNA: TGTGCCAGCAGCCGGACTCGATACACAGATACGCAGTATTTT
D gene: .; V gene: TRBV6-5; J gene: TRBJ2-7; clone size: few; CDR3 protein: CASSYSRLVSYEQYF; CDR3 DNA: TGTGCCAGCAGTTACTCGCGACTAGTGTCCTACGAGCAGTACTTC
D gene: .; V gene: TRBV6-5; J gene: TRBJ2-2; clone size: .; CDR3 protein: CASSSGHKNTGELFF; CDR3 DNA: TGTGCCAGCAGTTCGGGACACAAGAACACCGGGGAGCTGTTTTTT
D gene: .; V gene: TRBV5-1; J gene: TRBJ2-3; clone size: many; CDR3 protein: CASSQTTSTDTQYF; CDR3 DNA: TGCGCCAGCAGCCAGACTACTAGCACAGATACGCAGTATTTT
D gene: .; V gene: TRBV5-6; J gene: TRBJ1-1; clone size: .; CDR3 protein: CASSLPPGMNTEAFF; CDR3 DNA: TGTGCCAGCAGCTTGCCGCCAGGGATGAACACTGAAGCTTTCTTT
D gene: .; V gene: TRBV5-1; J gene: TRBJ2-7; clone size: many; CDR3 protein: CASSQVGTVYEQYF; CDR3 DNA: TGCGCCAGCAGCCAGGTGGGGACCGTCTACGAGCAGTACTTC
D gene: .; V gene: TRBV6-2/TRBV6-3; J gene: TRBJ2-3; clone size: .; CDR3 protein: CAITRGAGTDTQYF; CDR3 DNA: TGTGCCATCACACGGGGGGCCGGCACAGATACGCAGTATTTT
D gene: .; V gene: TRBV19; J gene: TRBJ2-4; clone size: .; CDR3 protein: CASSIRTVHKNIQYF; CDR3 DNA: TGTGCCAGTAGTATCCGGACAGTCCACAAAAACATTCAGTACTTC